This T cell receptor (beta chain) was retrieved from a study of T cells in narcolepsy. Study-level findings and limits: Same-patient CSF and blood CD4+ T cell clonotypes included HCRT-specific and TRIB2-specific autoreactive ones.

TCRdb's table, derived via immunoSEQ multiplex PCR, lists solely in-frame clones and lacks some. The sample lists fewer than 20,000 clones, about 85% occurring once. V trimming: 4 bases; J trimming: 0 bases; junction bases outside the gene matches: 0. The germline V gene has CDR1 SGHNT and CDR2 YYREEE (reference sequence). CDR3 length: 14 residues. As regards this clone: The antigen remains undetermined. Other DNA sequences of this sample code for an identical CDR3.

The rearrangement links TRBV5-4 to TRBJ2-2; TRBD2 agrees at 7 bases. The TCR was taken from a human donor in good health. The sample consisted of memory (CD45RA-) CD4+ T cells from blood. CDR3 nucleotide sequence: TGTGCCAGCAGCGGGAGGGCGAACACCGGGGAGCTGTTTTTT. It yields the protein CASSGRANTGELFF.